This T cell receptor beta chain was identified during a study of blood T cell repertoires in COVID-19. The V segment lost 3 bases and the J segment 1 base; nucleotides outside the gene matches: 5. Germline CDR1 is SGHNT and CDR2 is YYREEE (reference sequence). The CDR3 is made up of 15 amino acids. Some clones are missing from TCRdb's copy, which holds only in-frame ones; the method was immunoSEQ multiplex PCR. The profile covers about 480,000 clones, with about 89% appearing a single time and less than 9.5% taken by the ten largest. The V and J genes are TRBV5-4 and TRBJ2-3, with 7 positions matching TRBD2. Sequenced: peripheral blood. The sequence came from a woman in her forties or fifties with COVID-19, enrolled during active disease. This CDR3 is CASSWGGGGTDTQYF. DNA of the CDR3: TGTGCCAGCAGCTGGGGTGGGGGGGGCACAGATACGCAGTATTTT.